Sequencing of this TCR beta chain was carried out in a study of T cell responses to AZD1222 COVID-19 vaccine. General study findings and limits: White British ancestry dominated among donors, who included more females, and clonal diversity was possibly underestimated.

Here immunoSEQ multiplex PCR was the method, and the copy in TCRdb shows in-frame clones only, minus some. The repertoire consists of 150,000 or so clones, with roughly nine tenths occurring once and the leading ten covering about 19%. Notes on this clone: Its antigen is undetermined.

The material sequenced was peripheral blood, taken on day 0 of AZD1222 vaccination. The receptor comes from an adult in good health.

CDR3 DNA: TGTGCCAGCAGCTCCCCCGGACAAGTGAGTTCACCCCTCCACTTT. Translating it yields CASSSPGQVSSPLHF. The gene calls are TRBV6-6 and TRBJ1-6, with a possible D match to TRBD1 (5 bases). V shed 6 bases and J shed 9 bases, with 18 bases lying between them. Looked up from germline, CDR1 is MNHNY and CDR2 is SVGAGI (reference sequence). The CDR3 consists of 15 residues.